This T cell receptor (beta chain) was documented in a study of T cell changes during pregnancy in multiple sclerosis. Generated by immunoSEQ multiplex PCR, the TCRdb table keeps only in-frame clones and is missing some. The data hold over 85,000 clones, with roughly 91% observed a single time. V dropped 6 bases and J dropped 4; count of bases not matched to a gene: 6. From germline, CDR1 is MNHEY and CDR2 SVGAGI. This CDR3 has 14 residues. This clonotype originated in a female donor in good health, enrolled as a control in a pregnancy study. This material consisted of peripheral blood, taken after pregnancy. V gene TRBV6-5 combines with J gene TRBJ2-7, with 10 bases aligning to TRBD1. The CDR3 reads CASRGDRGRYEQYF. The CDR3 region has the DNA TGTGCCAGCAGGGGGGACAGGGGAAGGTACGAGCAGTACTTC.